Listed below are T cell receptor beta chains from one sample, sequenced in a study of blood T cell repertoires in COVID-19. TCRdb's table, derived via immunoSEQ multiplex PCR, lists solely in-frame clones and lacks some. The sample contains some 40,000 clones, roughly four fifths of which appear only once. The sequenced sample was peripheral blood. The origin of the receptors is a human donor in a cohort sampled during active or convalescent COVID-19. The donor label of this sample is uncertain. The conserved cysteine and the conserved F or W are not part of the CDR3 here. Each record gives: clone size, J gene, V gene, CDR3 protein. Clone size is stated in some rows and not others, as once, few, many or a class when expanded.

size: NA; J: TRBJ1-1; V: TRBV5-8; CDR3: ASSLTFGVGDTEAF
size: once; J: TRBJ1-5; V: TRBV12-3/TRBV12-4; CDR3: ASSLVIDQPQH
size: NA; J: TRBJ2-7; V: TRBV6-2/TRBV6-3; CDR3: ASSYRDNSYEQY
size: NA; J: TRBJ2-7; V: TRBV30; CDR3: AWRTSGYEQY
size: NA; J: TRBJ2-5; V: TRBV7-2; CDR3: ASSLWGTSQETQY
size: NA; J: TRBJ1-5; V: TRBV7-2; CDR3: ASSLAADQPQH
size: NA; J: TRBJ1-1; V: TRBV4-1; CDR3: ASSQGGFAEAF
size: NA; J: TRBJ2-2; V: TRBV7-2; CDR3: ASSFYQGSTGELF
size: NA; J: TRBJ2-6; V: TRBV7-6; CDR3: ASSPGTSGGQGVSGANVLT
size: NA; J: TRBJ1-4; V: TRBV12-5; CDR3: ASGLVRTGGMNEKLF
size: NA; J: TRBJ2-7; V: TRBV5-1; CDR3: ASSLEDSYEQY
size: NA; J: TRBJ2-7; V: TRBV3-1/TRBV3-2; CDR3: ASSQEGRELFYEQY
size: NA; J: TRBJ1-1; V: TRBV5-1; CDR3: ASSKGTGVETEAF
size: once; J: TRBJ2-1; V: TRBV12-3/TRBV12-4; CDR3: ASSRSPGLAGF
size: NA; J: TRBJ2-1; V: TRBV7-9; CDR3: ASSLTDGPGEQF
size: NA; J: TRBJ2-6; V: TRBV7-7; CDR3: ASSDDRSGISGANVLT
size: once; J: TRBJ1-2; V: TRBV7-9; CDR3: ASAANYGYT
size: NA; J: TRBJ1-1; V: TRBV3-1/TRBV3-2; CDR3: ASGTPNTEAF
size: NA; J: TRBJ1-3; V: TRBV9; CDR3: ASSGTGGASGNTIY
size: few; J: TRBJ1-1; V: TRBV18; CDR3: ASSIQGARNTEAF
size: NA; J: TRBJ2-1; V: TRBV11-2; CDR3: ASSLNEQF
size: NA; J: TRBJ1-4; V: TRBV19; CDR3: ATGTAGPGKLF
size: few; J: TRBJ2-7; V: TRBV11-3; CDR3: ASSHSYEQY
size: once; J: TRBJ2-2; V: TRBV6-5; CDR3: ASSYGWGRSGELF
size: NA; J: TRBJ2-3; V: TRBV5-5; CDR3: ASSPTSPGRNTQY
size: NA; J: TRBJ1-1; V: TRBV16; CDR3: ASSQSPGNTEAF
size: once; J: TRBJ2-3; V: TRBV18; CDR3: ASSPGLAGGRDTQY
size: NA; J: TRBJ2-2; V: TRBV5-1; CDR3: ASSLQSPRSLNTGELF
size: NA; J: TRBJ1-1; V: TRBV4-3; CDR3: ASSQTTGDNTEAF
size: NA; J: TRBJ1-2; V: TRBV6-5; CDR3: ASSPDRANSGYT
size: few; J: TRBJ2-7; V: TRBV20-1; CDR3: SAREHYEQY
size: NA; J: TRBJ2-7; V: TRBV7-8; CDR3: ASSEETGSYEQY
size: NA; J: TRBJ1-4; V: TRBV24-1; CDR3: ATSGQTNEKLF
size: NA; J: TRBJ1-6; V: TRBV19; CDR3: ASRQGVDSPLH
size: NA; J: TRBJ2-4; V: TRBV29-1; CDR3: SVVDRESKNIQY
size: NA; J: TRBJ2-5; V: TRBV30; CDR3: AWSGGTGEETQY
size: NA; J: TRBJ1-4; V: TRBV6-5; CDR3: ASSRDRGNEKLF
size: NA; J: TRBJ1-2; V: TRBV29-1; CDR3: SVESRLYGYT
size: NA; J: TRBJ1-1; V: TRBV6-5; CDR3: ASSSTGEGTEAF
size: NA; J: TRBJ2-5; V: TRBV7-9; CDR3: ASSLIVQETQY
size: many; J: TRBJ1-5; V: TRBV7-2; CDR3: ASSLEYDQPQH
size: few; J: TRBJ2-3; V: TRBV5-1; CDR3: ASSSNPLLAGGPDTQY
size: NA; J: TRBJ2-1; V: TRBV11-1; CDR3: ASSPRDRGPYNEQF